The 16 T cell receptor beta chains below were found in one sample sequenced in a study of identical twins (dated by TCRdb to about 2016). The library relied on 5' RACE. Sequencing was carried out with an Illumina HiSeq 2000. In-frame beta chains were kept once TCRdb had trimmed the public reads at Q25 with fastp and called clones with MiXCR. Entries are consolidated by CDR3 protein sequence, retaining the most common genes and DNA. The sample data list under 1 million distinct CDR3 sequences, and 12% of these were observed just once. The ten largest clones represent 1.5% to 2% of the sample. These data are also associated with another study on yellow fever vaccine responses in identical twins.

The sequenced sample consisted of PBMCs. These receptors all stem from a young woman in good health.

This clonotype appeared a few times. The rearrangement uses TRBV12-3 or TRBV12-4 and TRBJ2-3, with D possibly matching TRBD1 (6 bases). The CDR3 contains 15 residues. V gave up 5 bases and J gave up 6 bases, with 18 bases separating them. The CDR3 bases are TGTGCCAGCAGTCCAGGGGTCTCCCTCGGGGATACGCAGTATTTT. This encodes CASSPGVSLGDTQYF.

This chain links TRBV5-1 with TRBJ1-4; 8 bases align to TRBD1. CDR3 length equals 13 residues. The V gene end was trimmed by 4 bases and the J gene end by 6 bases; junction bases not matched to a gene: 2. Germline CDR1 is SGHRS and CDR2 is YFSETQ. The CDR3 region has the DNA TGCGCCAGCAGCATACAGGGGGATGAAAAACTGTTTTTT. It codes for CASSIQGDEKLFF.

The CDR3 nucleotides are TGCGCCAGCAGCTTCTCAGGGGCGCGATGGATGTACACTGAAGCTTTCTTT. Its translation is CASSFSGARWMYTEAFF. V usage is TRBV5-1 and J usage is TRBJ1-1, with D possibly matching TRBD1 (6 bases). CDR1 SGHRS and CDR2 YFSETQ come from the germline V gene. This CDR3 is 17 amino acids long. Trimming pared 2 bases from V and 3 bases from J, leaving 20 bases between.

The gene calls are TRBV5-1 and TRBJ1-1; the match to TRBD1 covers 9 bases. The V gene end was trimmed by 4 bases and the J gene end by 4 bases; junction bases not matched to a gene: 8. Germline lookup yields CDR1 SGHRS and CDR2 YFSETQ. The CDR3 runs 15 residues. CDR3 amino acids: CASSPTTGGITEAFF. CDR3 nucleotide sequence: TGCGCCAGCAGCCCGACGACAGGGGGGATCACTGAAGCTTTCTTT.

This clonotype was seen repeatedly, ten times or more. The chain employs TRBV12-3 or TRBV12-4 and TRBJ1-1, with a possible D match to TRBD1 (5 bases). This CDR3 comprises 17 residues. V gave up 3 bases and J gave up 5 bases, with 22 bases separating them. Here the CDR3 DNA reads TGTGCCAGCAGTTTGTTTGGCGGGGGGTCGAAGGGTACTGAAGCTTTCTTT. Residues: CASSLFGGGSKGTEAFF.

This clonotype was seen a handful of times. V is TRBV12-3 or TRBV12-4 and J is TRBJ2-2; possibly TRBD2 for D (6 bases). The CDR3 loop spans 13 amino acids. V lost 6 bases to trimming and J lost 7 bases, with 12 bases between them. CDR3 sequence (DNA): TGTGCCAGCAGACAGGACTACTTCGGGGAGCTGTTTTTT. Translated: CASRQDYFGELFF.

This clonotype appeared a few times. The rearrangement joins TRBV12-3 or TRBV12-4 to TRBJ2-1, with 7 bases aligning to TRBD1. The V and J ends lost 5 bases and 2 bases, in that order; junction bases with no gene match: 6. The length of the CDR3 is 15 residues. Here the CDR3 DNA reads TGTGCCAGCAGTCTGACAGGGATCACCTACAATGAGCAGTTCTTC. As protein: CASSLTGITYNEQFF.

A few counts support this clonotype. The chain has TRBV4-2 and TRBJ2-5; 9 bases agree with TRBD1. Germline CDR1 LGHNA, CDR2 YNFKEQ. V gave up 2 bases and J gave up 4 bases; unmatched junction bases: 5. The CDR3 covers 15 residues. The DNA of the CDR3 is TGTGCCAGCAGCCAAACAGGGGGCGGCGGAGAGACCCAGTACTTC. As protein: CASSQTGGGGETQYF.

V and J are TRBV29-1 and TRBJ2-7; D ambiguous. V was trimmed by 7 bases and J by 0 bases, leaving 10 bases between them. In germline, CDR1 is SQVTM, CDR2 ANQGSEA. CDR3 length: 12 residues. The CDR3 coding sequence is TGCAGCGCCTTGGGCCTCTCCTACGAGCAGTACTTC. Its translation: CSALGLSYEQYF.

V is TRBV7-2 and J is TRBJ1-3, with D possibly being TRBD1 (6 bases). CDR1 is SGHTA, CDR2 FQGNSA, per germline. The CDR3 is 14 amino acids. The V end lost 2 bases, the J end lost 6 bases, and 11 bases lay between the germline ends. The CDR3 here is CASSLWTEVNTIYF. CDR3 nucleotide sequence: TGTGCCAGCAGCTTATGGACAGAAGTAAACACCATATATTTT.

The rearrangement links TRBV7-9 to TRBJ2-4; D gene ambiguous. V was pared by 1 base and J by 6 bases, with 4 bases between. The length of the CDR3 is 12 residues. Looked up from germline, CDR1 is SEHNR and CDR2 is FQNEAQ (reference sequence). CDR3 DNA: TGTGCCAGCAGCTTAGAAGGAAACATTCAGTACTTC. Translated, it gives CASSLEGNIQYF.

The table lists this clonotype with many counts. The chain has TRBV12-3 or TRBV12-4 and TRBJ2-3, with 10 bases lining up with TRBD2. V dropped 4 bases and J dropped 3; count of bases not matched to a gene: 7. The CDR3 loop spans 16 amino acids. Here the CDR3 reads CASSSLAGVRTDTQYF. The CDR3 DNA follows: TGTGCCAGCAGTTCCCTAGCGGGAGTGAGGACAGATACGCAGTATTTT.

This clonotype was found many times. The chain employs TRBV20-1 and TRBJ2-3; D is undetermined. With 0 bases removed from V and 10 bases from J, the gap between germline ends came to 8 bases. In germline, CDR1 is DFQATT, CDR2 SNEGSKA (reference sequence). The CDR3 runs to 11 residues. The CDR3 spells CSARDFPAQYF. The CDR3 region has the DNA TGCAGTGCTAGAGATTTCCCGGCGCAGTATTTT.

This clonotype was found many times. The chain joins TRBV7-6 to TRBJ2-3, with 11 bases matching TRBD2. V was pared by 3 bases and J by 7 bases, with 6 bases of the junction left unmatched. Germline lookup yields CDR1 SGHVS and CDR2 FNYEAQ. There are 15 residues in the CDR3. The chain's CDR3 is CASSFTRTSGHTQYF. DNA of the CDR3: TGTGCCAGCAGCTTTACCCGGACTAGCGGGCATACGCAGTATTTT.

This clonotype was seen many times. J is TRBJ2-1 and V is TRBV12-3 or TRBV12-4; 8 bases line up with TRBD2. V gave up 6 bases and J gave up 9 bases; unmatched junction bases: 7. The CDR3 totals 13 residues. CDR3 bases: TGTGCCAGCAGCTTGGCGGGAGGAGGTGAGCAGTTCTTC. Its protein is CASSLAGGGEQFF.

The chain links TRBV5-1 to TRBJ1-2; D is uncertain. Germline V gives CDR1 SGHRS, CDR2 YFSETQ. V shed 0 bases and J shed 1 base, with 7 bases lying between them. The CDR3 covers 14 residues. The CDR3 region is CASSLGIHNYGYTF. The CDR3 coding sequence is TGCGCCAGCAGCTTGGGGATTCATAACTATGGCTACACCTTC.